The clone carrying this T cell receptor beta chain was observed a handful of times. In nominal health when sampled, donors likely had unrecorded immune exposures nonetheless. This record comes from a study of cytomegalovirus exposure and HLA in healthy donors. Overall study context: Researchers previously reported finding 100 million or so unique TCR beta sequences from roughly 170 million T cells.

A multiplex PCR was run with 60 Vbeta primers and 13 Jbeta primers. Assay: immunoSEQ multiplex PCR; the TCRdb copy retains only in-frame clones and omits some. The data hold around 99,000 clones, with over 75% observed a single time. V was clipped by 0 bases and J by 0 bases, with 12 bases between them. This CDR3 has 17 residues. Germline V gene data show CDR1 as LGHNA and CDR2 as YNFKEQ. The chain couples TRBV4-2 to TRBJ1-3; D not certain. The receptor was isolated from a man aged 40-55 years in good health and CMV-seronegative. Sequencing was performed on PBMCs. DNA for the CDR3: TGTGCCAGCAGCCAAGATTGGGCGGGAAGCTCTGGAAACACCATATATTTT. Amino acid sequence: CASSQDWAGSSGNTIYF.